This passage covers 25 T cell receptor beta chains from one sample sequenced in a study of tumor-infiltrating lymphocytes in primary liver carcinoma. The investigators made TCR beta cDNA from about 0.45 ug total RNA, using a constant-region primer. Investigators got TCR beta libraries out of three nested multiplex PCR rounds, done with slightly modified ARM-PCR. TRBV1-TRBV30 forward and Cbeta reverse primers drove the first two approximately 10-cycle rounds. TCRdb recomputed calls from the multiplex PCR reads with MiXCR, one row per CDR3 protein. The table shows 55,000 to 65,000 distinct CDR3 sequences, with 60% to 85% occurring only once. The tissue used was unsorted bulk material of about 19-34 mg. RNA and DNA were co-extracted from it with the AllPrep DNA/RNA mini kit. The sequenced material came from liver tumor tissue from sampling region 2. Subset: tumor region T2, inferior pole. These receptors originate from a man aged 40-50 years with primary liver carcinoma and hepatitis B virus infection.

Points on this clonotype: A junction end diverges from the germline sequence, so it may reflect a read error. This chain links TRBV11-2 with TRBJ2-2, with TRBD2 identical over 7 bases. CDR1 and CDR2 (germline): SGHAT, FQNNGV. The CDR3 is 17 residues long. The CDR3 protein is CASTLALGGANIGELFF. For the CDR3, the DNA is TGTGCCAGCACCTTAGCATTGGGAGGGGCGAACATCGGGGAGTTGTTTTTT. The full variable domain, in which reference TRBV11-2 and TRBJ2-2 provide the parts outside the CDR3, is EAGVAQSPRYKIIEKRQSVAFWCNPISGHATLYWYQQILGQGPKLLIQFQNNGVVDDSQLPKDRFSAERLKGVDSTLKIQPAKLEDSAVYLCASTLALGGANIGELFFGEGSRLTVL.

About this clonotype itself: One end of the junction fails to match germline, which may point to a read error. The V call is TRBV6-2 or TRBV6-3, the J call TRBJ2-3; no definite D call. CDR1 is MNHEY, CDR2 SVGEGT, per germline. There are 15 residues in the CDR3. CDR3 sequence (DNA): TGTGCCAGTAGTTATAGTTCCGATAGCACAGATATGCAGTATTTT. This encodes CASSYSSDSTDMQYF.

Turning to this clonotype: At one end the junction does not follow the germline gene, possibly because of a read error. The rearrangement links TRBV6-1 to TRBJ1-5, with D unclear. The length of the CDR3 is 13 residues. Per the germline V gene, CDR1 is MNHNS and CDR2 is SASEGT. The CDR3 reads CACSEALLSNQHF. The CDR3 DNA reads as TGTGCCTGCAGTGAAGCGCTTCTAAGTAACCAGCATTTT.

This clonotype has only a few counts. A much larger clone differs from this one at a single base, so this may be a read error. The rearrangement uses TRBV6-1 and TRBJ1-5; D ambiguous. Germline CDR1 and CDR2: MNHNS and SASEGT. Trimming stripped 3 bases from V and 9 bases from J, with 15 bases between. This CDR3 has 14 residues. This CDR3 reads CASSEVREKAPQHF. The CDR3 coding sequence is TGTGCCAGCAGTGAGGTGAGGGAAAAGGCGCCCCAGCATTTT.

Worth noting for this clonotype: A read error may produce the germline difference seen at one junction end. This chain links TRBV4-3 with TRBJ2-1; D gene ambiguous. The CDR3 extends over 16 amino acids. Per the germline V gene, CDR1 is LGHNA and CDR2 is YSLEER. As DNA, the CDR3 is TGTGCCAGCAACCAAGATCGGACGGGCTTCTACAATGAGCAGTTCTTC. Protein product: CASNQDRTGFYNEQFF.

The chain links TRBV19 to TRBJ2-7; 12 nucleotides align to TRBD2. The CDR3 is 13 residues long. Germline V CDR1 and CDR2: LNHDA, SQIVND (reference sequence). The V and J ends lost 10 bases and 6 bases, in that order; junction bases with no gene match: 7. The CDR3 DNA reads as TGTGCCACCGCGCCGACTAGCGGGAGCGAGCAGTACTTC. It encodes CATAPTSGSEQYF.

The J gene is TRBJ2-5, the V gene TRBV11-2; 7 positions match TRBD1. The CDR3 loop spans 16 amino acids. Germline lookup yields CDR1 SGHAT and CDR2 FQNNGV. With 5 bases clipped from V and 10 bases from J, the junction kept 19 bases outside the gene matches. CDR3 amino acids: CASSHTPGRGKEVQYF. CDR3 sequence (DNA): TGTGCCAGCAGCCACACTCCTGGCAGGGGGAAAGAGGTCCAGTACTTC.

The gene calls are TRBV6-5 and TRBJ2-1; 7 nucleotides match TRBD2. Trimming cost V 5 bases and J 8 bases; bases outside gene matches: 9. Looked up from germline, CDR1 is MNHEY and CDR2 is SVGAGI. CDR3 length equals 14 residues. The CDR3 sequence is CASSPERDKDEQFF. The CDR3 DNA reads as TGTGCCAGCAGTCCCGAGCGGGATAAGGATGAGCAGTTCTTC.

This clonotype has more than one count but fewer than ten. The J gene is TRBJ2-5, the V gene TRBV9; 11 bases align to TRBD1. The CDR3 is 13 amino acids. Germline V gene sequence: CDR1 SGDLS, CDR2 YYNGEE. J was trimmed by 7 bases and V by 4 bases; bases with no gene match: 3. CDR3: CASSPGQGGTQYF. As DNA, the CDR3 is TGTGCCAGCAGCCCGGGACAGGGGGGGACCCAGTACTTC.

Worth noting for this clonotype: This may come from a read error, since a much larger clone is one base off. The rearrangement links TRBV5-1 to TRBJ2-2; 7 positions match TRBD1. This CDR3 spans 14 amino acids. Germline V gives CDR1 SGHRS, CDR2 YFSETQ. DNA for the CDR3: TGCACCAGCAGCCCGACAGGGTTTCCGGGGGAGCTGTTTTTT. Its translation: CTSSPTGFPGELFF.

The V call is TRBV11-2, the J call TRBJ2-7; D is undetermined. This CDR3 region has 14 residues. Between the trimmed V and J ends, which lost 2 bases and 8 bases, there was a span of 16 bases. Germline assignment: CDR1 SGHAT and CDR2 FQNNGV. The CDR3 is CASSLTDGAYKQYF. CDR3 nucleotides: TGTGCCAGCAGCTTAACCGACGGAGCATACAAGCAGTACTTC.

Concerning this clonotype itself: One base away lies a much larger clone, so this may be a sequencing read error. Lacking the conserved final phenylalanine or tryptophan, this CDR3 likely reflects a read error. The rearrangement uses TRBV10-3 and TRBJ2-4; the D is unclear. Deletions cut 3 bases from V and 0 bases from J, with 9 bases between. The V gene's germline CDR1 is ENHRY and CDR2 SYGVKD. The CDR3 is made up of 15 amino acids. CDR3 DNA: TGTGCCATCAGTGACAACTGGAAAGCCAAAAACATTCAGTACCTC. Amino acid sequence: CAISDNWKAKNIQYL.

This clonotype was counted ten times or more. The CDR3 here is CASSLGTETQYF. For the CDR3, the DNA is TGTGCCAGCAGCTTGGGTACAGAGACCCAGTACTTC. This chain links TRBV5-5 with TRBJ2-5; D gene uncertain. Germline lookup yields CDR1 SGHKS and CDR2 YYEKEE (reference sequence). This CDR3 region has 12 residues. Trimming pared 0 bases from V and 4 bases from J, leaving 4 bases between.

As for this clonotype: The missing conserved phenylalanine or tryptophan at the end of this CDR3 makes a read error likely. The chain combines TRBV6-5 with TRBJ1-6; tentatively, D is TRBD1 (5 bases). Germline V gene sequence: CDR1 MNHEY, CDR2 SVGAGI. The CDR3 sequence is 14 residues long. The V end was cut by 8 bases, the J end by 5 bases, with 13 bases between. DNA for the CDR3: TGTGCCAGCGGGACTCGAAGGGATAATTCACCCCTCCACTCT. This codes for CASGTRRDNSPLHS.

With regard to this clonotype: Being one base from a much bigger clone, this may be a read error. The V call is TRBV7-8, the J call TRBJ1-6; TRBD1 might be the D (5 bases). The germline V gene has CDR1 SGHVS and CDR2 FQNEAQ. CDR3 length: 17 residues. CDR3 sequence: CASSLYQGQDLNSLLHF. DNA for the CDR3: TGTGCCAGCAGCTTATATCAGGGTCAGGACCTTAATTCACTCCTCCACTTT.

About this clonotype: The conserved final phenylalanine or tryptophan is absent from the CDR3, which likely points to a read error. The CDR3 loop is CASSQDRTGATLEQYS. DNA of the CDR3: TGTGCCAGCAGCCAAGATCGAACAGGTGCCACCCTCGAGCAGTACTCC. V usage is TRBV4-1 and J usage is TRBJ2-7, with D possibly being TRBD1 (5 bases). Germline assignment: CDR1 MGHRA and CDR2 YSYEKL. The CDR3 length is 16 residues.

Details on this clonotype: Mismatch with germline at one junction end may stem from a read error. The chain employs TRBV11-2 and TRBJ2-5; D might be TRBD1 or TRBD2, each matching 5 bases. The length of the CDR3 is 15 residues. The germline CDR1 and CDR2 sequences are SGHAT and FQNNGV. The CDR3 region has the DNA TGTGCCAGCAGCTTGGGTGGGTGGGACCAAGAGACCCAATACTTC. Residues: CASSLGGWDQETQYF.

This clonotype was counted between two and nine times. Since a much larger clone is just one base distant, this may be a read error. The rearrangement uses TRBV5-1 and TRBJ2-2; 7 bases match TRBD1. CDR3 size: 15 residues. Germline V gene data show CDR1 as SGHRS and CDR2 as YFSETQ. CDR3 coding DNA: TGCACCAGCAGCGACAGGGTCCCGAACACCGGGGAGCTGTTTTTT. Translation: CTSSDRVPNTGELFF.

The chain uses TRBV5-1 and TRBJ2-7; 12 bases line up with TRBD2. V was clipped by 9 bases and J by 0 bases; unmatched bases: 7. The CDR3 sequence is 15 residues long. Germline V gene data show CDR1 as SGHRS and CDR2 as YFSETQ. The CDR3 nucleotides read TGCGCCAACACTACGACTAGCGGGAGCTCCTACGAGCAGTACTTC. Translated: CANTTTSGSSYEQYF.

The genes are TRBV20-1 and TRBJ2-1; no clear D gene. Looked up from germline, CDR1 is DFQATT and CDR2 is SNEGSKA (reference sequence). The CDR3 spans 11 residues. Between the trimmed V and J ends, which lost 0 bases and 4 bases, there was a span of 1 base. DNA for the CDR3: TGCAGTGCTAGAGAGTACAATGAGCAGTTCTTC. Its protein is CSAREYNEQFF.

This clonotype appeared a few times. J is TRBJ2-5 and V is TRBV11-3, with a weak D call TRBD2 (5 bases). The CDR3 is made up of 14 amino acids. Germline loops: CDR1 SGHNT, CDR2 YENEEA. V gave up 2 bases and J gave up 5 bases, with 12 bases separating them. The CDR3 coding sequence is TGTGCCAGCAGCTTATACGGAGGAGCGGAGACCCAGTACTTC. This sequence encodes CASSLYGGAETQYF.

On this clonotype itself: The junction departs from the called germline gene at one end, perhaps through a read error. This chain uses TRBV11-3 with TRBJ2-1; D remains ambiguous. Germline CDR1 and CDR2: SGHNT and YENEEA. The CDR3 sequence is 14 residues long. The DNA for the CDR3 is TGTGCCAGCAACTTAGTGGTCAGCAACAATGAGCAGTTATTC. Residues: CASNLVVSNNEQLF.

Turning to this clonotype: Relative to the germline gene, one junction end is altered; a read error may explain this. The chain has TRBV4-2 and TRBJ2-3; 10 bases are a match to TRBD2. The V gene's germline CDR1 is LGHNA and CDR2 YNFKEQ. This CDR3 region has 18 residues. The CDR3 DNA follows: TGTGTCAGCAGCCAAGTGGCGCTTCTAGCGGGAGTGACAGATAAGCAGTATTTT. Translation: CVSSQVALLAGVTDKQYF.

This clonotype qualifies as medium-sized. V usage is TRBV4-1 and J usage is TRBJ2-7; possibly TRBD1 for D (5 bases). The ends were cut back, 1 base at V and 2 bases at J, with 12 bases in the middle. Germline V lookup: CDR1 MGHRA, CDR2 YSYEKL. CDR3 size: 15 residues. Written as DNA, the CDR3 is TGCGCCAGCAGCCAAGGTCAGGGCGGAACCTACGAGCAGTACTTC. Translation gives CASSQGQGGTYEQYF.

This clonotype was recorded many times. This chain joins TRBV10-3 and TRBJ2-7; no clear D. This CDR3 is 13 amino acids long. With 6 bases removed from V and 6 bases from J, the gap between germline ends came to 15 bases. Germline CDR1 reads ENHRY; CDR2 reads SYGVKD. In nucleotides, the CDR3 is TGTGCCATCAGGGACCAATCGCCCTCCGAGCAGTACTTC. It encodes CAIRDQSPSEQYF.